This is a list of T cell receptor beta chains from one sample in a study of cytomegalovirus exposure and HLA in healthy donors. TCRdb's copy holds only in-frame clones and misses some; the assay was immunoSEQ multiplex PCR. The sample contains about 210,000 clones, around 80% of which appear only once. The sample comprised PBMCs. Source of these receptors: a boy aged 10-17 years in good health and CMV-seronegative. Each CDR3 is given with its conserved first and last residue. D genes are given only for firm matches. Not every row has a clone size; where given, it reads once, few, many or a size class.

V gene	D gene	clone size	J gene	CDR3 protein	CDR3 DNA
TRBV19	TRBD1	NA	TRBJ2-7	CASSSGDRGYEQYF	TGTGCCAGTAGTAGCGGGGACAGGGGTTACGAGCAGTACTTC
TRBV7-6	NA	once	TRBJ2-7	CASSLAGRGYEQYF	TGTGCCAGCAGCTTAGCAGGTCGGGGGTACGAGCAGTACTTC
TRBV6-6	NA	NA	TRBJ1-4	CASSYSTGLNEKLFF	TGTGCCAGCAGTTATTCGACAGGCCTTAATGAAAAACTGTTTTTT
TRBV7-9	TRBD1	NA	TRBJ1-2	CSSRETGDGYTF	TGTTCCAGCAGGGAGACAGGGGATGGCTACACCTTC
TRBV30	TRBD1	NA	TRBJ1-1	CAWSEAIRGLNTEAFF	TGTGCCTGGAGCGAAGCGATCAGGGGGCTCAACACTGAAGCTTTCTTT
TRBV5-1	NA	NA	TRBJ2-5	CASSLAVLETQYF	TGCGCCAGCAGCTTGGCTGTCCTGGAGACCCAGTACTTC
TRBV29-1	NA	NA	TRBJ2-6	CSVDLSAGLLSGANVLTF	TGCAGCGTTGACTTGTCGGCAGGGTTACTCTCTGGGGCCAACGTCCTGACTTTC
TRBV7-9	NA	NA	TRBJ1-3	CASSLVGNTIYF	TGTGCCAGCAGCTTAGTAGGAAACACCATATATTTT
TRBV11-3	TRBD1	NA	TRBJ2-7	CASSERQGRLFF	TGTGCCAGCAGCGAACGACAGGGAAGGTTATTCTTC
TRBV19	NA	NA	TRBJ2-4	CASSIVNIQYF	TGTGCCAGTAGTATCGTAAACATTCAGTACTTC
TRBV27	NA	NA	TRBJ2-1	CASSFVLNVNEQFF	TGTGCCAGCAGTTTCGTACTAAATGTAAATGAGCAGTTCTTC
TRBV9	TRBD2	NA	TRBJ2-1	CASSVDQRGAYNEQFF	TGTGCCAGCAGCGTAGACCAGCGGGGGGCTTACAATGAGCAGTTCTTC
TRBV11-3	NA	NA	TRBJ1-2	CASSADSFYGYTF	TGTGCCAGCAGCGCCGACAGTTTCTATGGCTACACCTTC
TRBV11-3	TRBD1	few	TRBJ1-6	CASSNRDRAPIGSPLHF	TGTGCCAGCAGCAACCGGGACAGGGCCCCGATAGGTTCACCCCTCCACTTT
TRBV9	NA	NA	TRBJ1-2	CASSVAQGGGYTF	TGTGCCAGCAGCGTAGCACAGGGCGGCGGCTACACCTTC
TRBV5-5	TRBD1	NA	TRBJ1-3	CASSMGQGIGGNTIYF	TGTGCCAGCAGCATGGGACAGGGGATAGGTGGAAACACCATATATTTT
TRBV6-5	TRBD1	NA	TRBJ2-7	CASSYWDRSSYEQYF	TGTGCCAGCAGTTACTGGGACAGGAGCTCCTACGAGCAGTACTTC
TRBV30	TRBD1	NA	TRBJ2-6	CAWGTGAGANVLTF	TGTGCCTGGGGAACAGGGGCGGGGGCCAACGTCCTGACTTTC
TRBV25-1	NA	NA	TRBJ2-7	CASSELEDEQYF	TGTGCCAGCAGTGAATTGGAGGACGAGCAGTACTTC
TRBV27	NA	NA	TRBJ1-1	CASNKGGNTEAFF	TGTGCCAGCAATAAAGGAGGGAACACTGAAGCTTTCTTT
TRBV18	TRBD1	NA	TRBJ2-5	CASSPGQGSQETQYF	TGTGCCAGCTCACCCGGACAGGGGTCACAAGAGACCCAGTACTTC
TRBV11-3	TRBD2	NA	TRBJ2-2	CASSGTSGGPGELFF	TGTGCCAGCAGCGGGACTAGCGGGGGGCCAGGGGAGCTGTTTTTT
TRBV6-1	NA	NA	TRBJ1-2	CASSETRGFGYTF	TGTGCCAGCAGTGAAACAAGAGGGTTTGGCTACACCTTC
TRBV2	TRBD1	NA	TRBJ2-5	CASSEDRQGAKETQYF	TGTGCCAGCAGTGAAGATCGACAGGGGGCGAAAGAGACCCAGTACTTC
TRBV5-4	NA	few	TRBJ2-7	CASSLVGANEQYF	TGTGCCAGCAGCTTGGTGGGGGCAAACGAGCAGTACTTC